The present T cell receptor (beta chain) was sequenced within a study of cytomegalovirus exposure and HLA in healthy donors. With regard to this clone: Its antigen is still unknown.

In germline, CDR1 is SGHNT, CDR2 YENEEA. After removal of 1 base from V and 1 base from J, the junction contained 15 bases not matched to a gene. This CDR3 is 20 amino acids long. The PCR had 60 Vbeta and 13 Jbeta primers. Source study methods: Per a later analysis, the number of unique TCR beta chains was 75 million to 90 million, of which roughly 10 million were shared. Generated by immunoSEQ multiplex PCR, the TCRdb table keeps only in-frame clones and is missing some. For V, J and clone size, that table is used; D and trimming come from the DNA. The sample data list under 130,000 clones. The study's findings and limits: After further analysis at a later stage, 15,000 to 20,000 TCR beta sequences were associated with HLA alleles at 0.05 false discovery rate. Cytomegalovirus association was assigned to more than 150 TCR beta chains. For most TCR beta V segments, an earlier analysis put the productive rate at about 87% or about 30% of the time.

The specimen was PBMCs. The rearrangement links TRBV11-3 to TRBJ2-1, with 8 bases that match TRBD2. The clonotype comes from a man aged 35 to 55 in good health and CMV-seronegative. The DNA of the CDR3 is TGTGCCAGCAGCTTAGGTTTGTCCTGGTGCGGGGGGCGGTCCTACAATGAGCAGTTCTTC. Encoded protein: CASSLGLSWCGGRSYNEQFF.